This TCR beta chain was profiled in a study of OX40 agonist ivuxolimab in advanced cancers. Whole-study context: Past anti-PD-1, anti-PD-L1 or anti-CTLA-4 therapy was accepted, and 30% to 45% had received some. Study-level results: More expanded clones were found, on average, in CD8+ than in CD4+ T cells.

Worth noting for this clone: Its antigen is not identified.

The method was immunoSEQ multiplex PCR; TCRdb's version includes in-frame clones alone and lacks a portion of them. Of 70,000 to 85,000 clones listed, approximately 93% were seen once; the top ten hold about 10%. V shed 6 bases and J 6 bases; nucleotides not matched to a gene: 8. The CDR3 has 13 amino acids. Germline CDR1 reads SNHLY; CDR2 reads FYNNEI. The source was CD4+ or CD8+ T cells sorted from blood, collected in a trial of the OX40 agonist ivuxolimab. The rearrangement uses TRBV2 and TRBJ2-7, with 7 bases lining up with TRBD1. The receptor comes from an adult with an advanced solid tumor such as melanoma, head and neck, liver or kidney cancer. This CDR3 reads CASSLNRGSEQYF. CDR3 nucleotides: TGTGCCAGCAGCCTAAACAGGGGCTCCGAGCAGTACTTC.